This T cell receptor (beta chain) comes out of a study of blood T cells in healthy people across ages. A sample-barcoded 5' primer and a J-beta primer mix were used in a second PCR of about 7 to 12 cycles. TCRdb re-derived calls from the 5' RACE reads in MiXCR, one entry per CDR3 protein. The profile shows 700,000 to 950,000 distinct CDR3 sequences, around 46% of them singletons. The CDR3 is made up of 11 amino acids. Trimming cost V 7 bases and J 1 base, with 7 bases left between them. In germline, CDR1 is DFQATT, CDR2 SNEGSKA (reference sequence). The chain has TRBV20-1 and TRBJ2-5; TRBD2 is a possible D gene (5 bases). Material for sequencing was blood. This sequence was found in an older woman in good health. Here the CDR3 reads CSGGFQETQYF. In DNA form, the CDR3 reads TGCAGTGGAGGGTTCCAAGAGACCCAGTACTTC.